These T cell receptor beta chains were read from a single sample in a study of shared clonotypes between healthy human individuals. Only in-frame clones appear in the TCRdb table, and some are missing; sequencing was by immunoSEQ multiplex PCR. The top ten hold 0.37% of the sample, which has about 2.3 million clones, around 92% seen once. Sequencing was performed on naive CD4+ T cells from PBMCs. The receptors originated from a man aged 18 to 29 in good health. Some clones in this sample may be carry-over from other donors' samples. Both conserved end residues are part of each CDR3.

V gene: TRBV6-1; CDR3 length: 14; CDR3 protein: CASSENRGREKLFF
V gene: TRBV7-3; CDR3 length: 15; CDR3 protein: CASSQLAGLTYEQYF
V gene: TRBV10-3; CDR3 length: 15; CDR3 protein: CAIRSGTGWNTEAFF
V gene: TRBV30; CDR3 length: 16; CDR3 protein: CAWWEQGRGLDYGYTF
V gene: TRBV7-3; CDR3 length: 13; CDR3 protein: CASSADRGLGYTF
V gene: TRBV4-1; CDR3 length: 18; CDR3 protein: CASSQVGRGIPNNLVYTF
V gene: TRBV2; CDR3 length: 17; CDR3 protein: CASSRGPAGQGHQEQFF
V gene: TRBV5-4; CDR3 length: 14; CDR3 protein: CASSSDATNEKLFF
V gene: TRBV6-5; CDR3 length: 12; CDR3 protein: CASRGAGEKLFF
V gene: TRBV28; CDR3 length: 15; CDR3 protein: CASSLTRGGKNIQYF
V gene: TRBV4-2; CDR3 length: 18; CDR3 protein: CASSQARTSGLFTGELFF
V gene: TRBV19; CDR3 length: 14; CDR3 protein: CASSGQDSGNTIYF
V gene: TRBV28; CDR3 length: 10; CDR3 protein: CASSSYGYTF
V gene: TRBV27; CDR3 length: 15; CDR3 protein: CASSLEMGSSYEQYF
V gene: TRBV5-1; CDR3 length: 14; CDR3 protein: CASSLVGSGNTIYF
V gene: TRBV5-4; CDR3 length: 14; CDR3 protein: CASNQGGLNTEAFF
V gene: TRBV19; CDR3 length: 15; CDR3 protein: CASSPSGGNTGELFF